This entry describes one T cell receptor (beta chain). Repertoires were generated with immunoSEQ multiplex PCR, while TCRdb's copy carries only in-frame clones and drops some. The sample has 90,000 to 120,000 clones, 70% to 90% seen once. V shed 1 base and J shed 5 bases, with 8 bases lying between them. The CDR3 runs 13 residues. Per germline, CDR1 LGHNT and CDR2 FRNRAP. This record comes from a study of blood T cell repertoires in COVID-19. Background on the study: Italy, Spain and the United States were the sources of the convalescent and acute COVID-19 samples. PBMCs, B-cell-depleted T cells, or T cells provided the cDNA or gDNA that made up the material.

This sequence originates from a woman aged 60 to 75 with acute or convalescent COVID-19. V is TRBV12-5 and J is TRBJ1-1; D is perhaps TRBD1 (6 bases). The source material was peripheral blood. CDR3 nucleotides: TGTGCTAGTGGTTTGGGAGGACAGACTGAAGCTTTCTTT. It encodes CASGLGGQTEAFF.